This TCR beta chain is from a study of CD8 T cells in Susac syndrome. Comment on this clonotype: Its matching antigen is unknown.

Study-wide results and limits: Susac-specific public clones found in total CD8+ repertoires numbered roughly 15, and those in CD8+ TEMRA repertoires numbered several. As the study acknowledged, the number of individuals in its TCR sequencing and HLA analysis was relatively small.

The CDR3 is 16 residues long. Germline trimming cut 5 bases from V and 4 bases from J; bases unmatched to any gene: 9. The germline gives CDR1 SQVTM, CDR2 ANQGSEA. RNA was extracted with the RNeasy kit, and a quantity of roughly 0.45 to 1 ug was reverse transcribed using random hexamers. By means of immunoSEQ multiplex PCR, TCR beta CDR3 spanning 54 Vbeta and 13 Jbeta underwent amplification. TCRdb re-analysed the immunoSEQ multiplex PCR reads in MiXCR, keeping a single row per CDR3 protein. Among 100,000 to 110,000 distinct CDR3 sequences listed, approximately 95% were seen once. TCR beta sequencing covered blood CD8+ and CD4+ T cells.

The sample comprised CD8+ T cells from PBMCs. This clonotype was sampled from a human donor with Susac syndrome. The V call is TRBV29-1, the J call TRBJ2-1, with 12 positions matching TRBD2. The CDR3 DNA sequence: TGCAGCGTTTCCGGACTAGCGGGATATACTTACAATGAGCAGTTCTTC. This encodes CSVSGLAGYTYNEQFF.